The clone carrying this TCR beta chain appeared a single time. This sample is drawn from a study of blood T cell repertoires in COVID-19. Across the whole study: Samples representing acute and convalescent COVID-19 were sourced from the United States, Italy and Spain. The cDNA or gDNA used as material had been derived from T cells, B-cell-depleted T cells, or PBMCs.

Here immunoSEQ multiplex PCR was the method, and the copy in TCRdb shows in-frame clones only, minus some. Among approximately 300,000 clones listed, around 90% were seen once. Everyone who took part was roughly 18 to 90 years old, and they came from about 25 US areas. Participants' reported clinical history set cohort assignment. After removal of 4 bases from V and 1 base from J, the junction contained 7 bases not matched to a gene. Germline values: CDR1 LGHDT, CDR2 YNNKEL (reference sequence). There are 17 residues in the CDR3. Sequenced sample: PBMCs or T cells enriched from blood (not recorded which). The TCR was taken from a woman in her thirties who had recovered from COVID-19. This rearrangement joins TRBV3-1 (or the pseudogene TRBV3-2) to TRBJ2-2; 9 nucleotides line up with TRBD2. The CDR3 bases are TGTGCCAGCAGCCCACCGGGACTAGCCGGGAACACCGGGGAGCTGTTTTTT. Its protein is CASSPPGLAGNTGELFF.